This T cell receptor (beta chain) was obtained from a study of regulatory T cells in long-lasting Graves disease. This clonotype was observed many times. iRepertoire HTBI primers and Arm-PCR of CDR3 regions built TCR beta libraries. TCRdb reprocessed the multiplex PCR reads via MiXCR and lists one record per CDR3 protein. The data hold nearly 350,000 distinct CDR3 sequences, with less than 20% observed a single time. Trimming cost V 5 bases and J 1 base, with 15 bases left between them. Germline V CDR1 and CDR2: MNHNS, SASEGT. This CDR3 has 16 amino acids. Time point indicated: persistent/refractory GD, antithyroid drugs over 5 years with positive TRAb. Construction of the TCR library relied on RNA isolated from PBMCs.

The clonotype was recovered from a female donor with Graves disease. This chain uses TRBV6-1 with TRBJ2-4; D ambiguous. This specimen consisted of peripheral blood mononuclear cells (PBMCs), obtained when the disease was refractory, from a patient treated with antithyroid drugs. The CDR3 sequence is CASSRGVPLAKNIQYF. CDR3 coding DNA: TGTGCCAGCAGTCGAGGCGTCCCTCTCGCCAAAAACATTCAGTACTTC.